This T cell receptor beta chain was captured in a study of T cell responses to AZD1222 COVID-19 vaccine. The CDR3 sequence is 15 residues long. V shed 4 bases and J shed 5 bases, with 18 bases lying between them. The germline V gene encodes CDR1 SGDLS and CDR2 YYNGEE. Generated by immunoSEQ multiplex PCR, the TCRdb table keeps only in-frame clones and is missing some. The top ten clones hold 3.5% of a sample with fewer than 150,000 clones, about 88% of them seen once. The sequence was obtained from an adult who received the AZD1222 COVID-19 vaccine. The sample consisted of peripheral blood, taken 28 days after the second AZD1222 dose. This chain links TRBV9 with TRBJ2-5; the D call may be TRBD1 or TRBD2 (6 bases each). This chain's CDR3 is CASSPRRGGPETQYF. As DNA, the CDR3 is TGTGCCAGCAGCCCCCGACGTGGGGGGCCGGAGACCCAGTACTTC. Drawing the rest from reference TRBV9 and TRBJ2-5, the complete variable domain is DSGVTQTPKHLITATGQRVTLRCSPRSGDLSVYWYQQSLDQGLQFLIQYYNGEERAKGNILERFSAQQFPDLHSELNLSSLELGDSALYFCASSPRRGGPETQYFGPGTRLLVL.